Reported below is one T cell receptor beta chain. Antigen specificity is unknown. Germline V CDR1 and CDR2: SQVTM, ANQGSEA. This CDR3 is 12 amino acids long. Trimming stripped 3 bases from V and 5 bases from J, with 11 bases between. This entry comes from a study of T cell clonotyping in hematopoietic cell transplantation. Findings and limits, study-wide: Recipient TCR diversity dropped after transplant; expanded clonotypes rose from day 30 to 180.

Profiled with immunoSEQ multiplex PCR; TCRdb holds only in-frame clones, not every one. This repertoire shows 10,000 to 15,000 clones, more than 90% found once; its top ten account for about 7.2%. The specimen comprised PBMCs, sampled 100 days after allogeneic stem cell transplant. The gene calls are TRBV29-1 and TRBJ2-7; D is possibly TRBD1 (6 bases). This TCR was recovered from a female patient aged 45-60 years who had an allogeneic stem cell transplant from an unrelated donor, so the T cells may come from the graft donor. Some clones in this sample may be carry-over from other donors' samples. CDR3 DNA: TGCAGCGTTGATGACAGGAGTGACGAGCAGTACTTC. It yields the protein CSVDDRSDEQYF.